The TCR beta chain under discussion was sequenced for a study of T-cell memory formation after mild COVID-19. TCRdb itself ran the 5' RACE reads through MiXCR, one entry per CDR3 protein. Of some 350,000 distinct CDR3 sequences in the sample, approximately 16% were seen once. The CDR3 spans 11 residues. V gave up 6 bases and J gave up 5 bases, with 7 bases separating them. This receptor was obtained from a man aged 18-30 years who had mild COVID-19 (a few samples of this study predate the infection). Cell type and time point are not known. This chain links TRBV12-3 or TRBV12-4 with TRBJ2-5; D is uncertain. What was sequenced was PBMCs or a T cell subset sorted from them (not recorded which). CDR3 DNA: TGTGCCAGCAGGGTCGGTGAGACCCAGTACTTC. Amino acid sequence: CASRVGETQYF.